This T cell receptor beta chain was captured in a study of cytomegalovirus exposure and HLA in healthy donors (dated by TCRdb to the late 2010s). Regarding the research as a whole: According to an earlier analysis of several hundred of the donors, 150 million to 200 million T cells yielded 117 million unique TCR beta sequences and approximately 300 Gb of sequence data. Of the 398 genotyped donors, 65% to 90% fell in the genetic ancestry cluster associated with self-reported Caucasian donors. Class I and class II HLA loci were covered by the typing at four-digit resolution. Around 330 gigabases of sequencing data and around 88 million unique TCR sequences made up an early release that covered several hundred HLA-typed donors. In addition to the first cohort of 666 subjects, a separate validation cohort of approximately 130 different subjects was used. The study combined high-throughput TCR immunosequencing, statistical association of individual TCRs with disease status, and machine learning to predict cytomegalovirus infection status. Rather than using new phenotypic data, the later analysis identified candidate immune exposures from TCR beta sequences and from how often those sequences occurred across donors. Several DR-DQ haplotypes were handled as single units for association and clustering, since linkage in the cohort was strong. In a later genetic analysis, genome-wide SNP genotypes for about 60% of the 666 donors were used, and that subset was treated as a discovery cohort. The aim of the study was to test whether cataloging public T cell receptors could identify signatures of past pathogen exposure. All discovery cohort repertoires had been generated using a single sequencing platform. Alongside the repertoire data, information on donor age, sex, ethnicity and CMV serostatus was compiled. Among about 400 genotyped donors of the cohort, an average of around 240,000 unique TCR beta nucleotide sequences was sequenced per donor, of which 15% to 20% were non-productive. The number of typed donors differed by locus: about 620-640 for A, B, C, DRB1 and DQB1; 522 for DQA1; 606 for DPA1; and 450 to 480 for DPB1. In a later analysis, previously published TCR beta repertoires from 666 donors were re-analyzed and high-resolution HLA genotyping was added so that TCR occurrence patterns could be studied. To decide whether each TCR beta V gene segment behaved as functional or pseudogenic, an earlier analysis of nearly 600 of the donors relied on high-throughput TCR beta sequencing. Using immunosequencing, the study profiled T cell repertoires from some 670 subjects and related those repertoires to cytomegalovirus serostatus. Results and caveats for the whole study, not just this receptor: Because HLA typing was unavailable for some donors at each locus, only the typed subset was used in association tests. A further reported finding was that TCR beta sequences accurately predicted the HLA-A and HLA-B alleles for most subjects in the first cohort. It was suggested by the authors that the approach could potentially be generalized to other disease states and immunological phenotypes. A later analysis associated 16,951 TCR beta sequences with specific HLA alleles at a false discovery rate of 0.05. The only immune exposure information available for the cohort was CMV serostatus. In a later genetic analysis, a missense DCLRE1C variant was associated with V-gene and J-gene trimming of TCR beta chains, and the association was replicated in an independent cohort. An earlier analysis of some 590 of the donors showed that most TCR beta V segments appeared in productive rearrangements either about 87% or about 30% of the time, which broadly matched IMGT annotations. According to a later analysis, parvovirus B19, influenza, CMV and Epstein-Barr virus appeared linked to several top co-occurrence clusters. Approximately 18 rarely observed V segments, including chromosome 9 orphons, were excluded from the earlier analysis of several hundred of the donors because counts were too low. A group of highly shared sequence variants was considered likely to be a technical artifact of the sequencing pipeline. In a later analysis, most CMV-associated TCR beta chains were found to appear HLA-restricted, with HLA associations seemingly driven largely by CMV exposure. The classifier was reported to diagnose cytomegalovirus status with high specificity and sensitivity in both the original and validation cohorts. When HLA alleles, especially DR and DQ, strongly co-occurred, attributing TCR associations to individual alleles was difficult. In a later analysis, HLA-associated TCR beta chains were found to be more clonally expanded and to have lower generation probabilities than equally common non-associated chains. According to a later genetic analysis, donors in an Asian-associated ancestry cluster had fewer N-insertions in productive TCRs than the approximately 630-donor mean. Across donors, most TCR sequences were observed very rarely, whereas some public TCRs were present in many individuals. The study gave a list of some 150 TCR beta chains associated with cytomegalovirus. In vitro tests confirmed that three of the cytomegalovirus-associated TCR beta chains recognize cytomegalovirus antigens. Roughly uniform sequencing depth across donors was assumed in presence/absence analyses, although this assumption may not hold. In a later analysis, the rate of TCR association differed among HLA loci, with DRB1 alleles having the most associated TCRs and HLA-C alleles having the fewest. Linkage disequilibrium might explain the correlated functional status among segregating V segments, but an unknown experimental factor could not be excluded. The 87-base-pair reads could not distinguish some IMGT-functional V segments, including TRBV6-2 and TRBV6-3, so those segments were excluded. The cohort was sequenced for TCR beta chains only, and without alpha or paired-chain data the features that could be detected were limited.

The method was the immunoSEQ multiplex PCR assay. The multiplex PCR relied on a mix of 60 forward primers for TCR Vbeta segments and 13 reverse primers for TCR Jbeta segments. Amplification of the CDR3 region of rearranged TCR beta genes was performed with a multiplex PCR assay on genomic DNA. Amplified TCR beta libraries were sequenced as 87-base-pair reads on the Illumina HiSeq System. As for the original processing: Across the roughly 600 repertoires, a later analysis counted approximately 75 million unique TCR beta chains, around 10 million of which were shared by at least two donors. Raw reads were error-corrected and collapsed into unique sequences by a nearest-neighbor algorithm in which closely related sequences were merged to remove PCR and sequencing errors. CDR3 sequences were aligned to IMGT reference sequences to assign V, D and J gene segments. For a sequence to be retained, at least a six-nucleotide match to both a V gene segment and a J gene segment was required. Rearrangements were classified as productive when the CDR3 lacked stop codons and remained in frame with V and J, and all other rearrangements were classified as non-productive. CDR3 was defined according to IMGT convention as the region running from the second conserved V-encoded cysteine to the conserved J-encoded phenylalanine. Sequences without an unambiguous match to a single V gene segment were excluded from the earlier analysis of 450 to 650 of the donors. An earlier analysis of roughly 590 of the donors called V segments functional above 56.7% productive rearrangements and segregating when the between-donor standard deviation exceeded 5%. A statistical classification framework was developed to diagnose cytomegalovirus status using the catalog of TCR beta chain sequences. In a later analysis, V and J genes were assigned by comparing TCR nucleotide sequences against IMGT/GENE-DB human TR gene sequences. A later analysis assigned CDR3 sequences and most-parsimonious VDJ recombination scenarios with the TCRdist pipeline. In a later analysis, each TCR beta chain was defined by its CDR3 amino acid sequence together with its V-gene family, and reads lacking a unique V-gene family were excluded. To address suspected cross-contamination and a sequencing artifact, a later analysis removed several hundred highly shared, low-generation-probability nucleotide sequences. For each public chain, a later analysis derived a clonal expansion index from normalized ranks of inferred template counts within each repertoire. In a later analysis, generation probabilities were computed with a VDJ recombination model fitted to out-of-frame rearrangements, and the resulting probabilities were checked against IGoR. A later analysis scored TCR-TCR, TCR-HLA and TCR-CMV co-occurrence with hypergeometric tests, applying a repertoire-size bias correction to TCR pairs. A later analysis estimated false discovery rates by permuting HLA or CMV assignments 20 times. A later analysis grouped co-occurring TCRs with DBSCAN, adding TCRdist sequence similarity when clustering within HLA-allele-positive subsets. Repertoires with fewer than 30,000 or more than 120,000 public chains were left out of co-occurrence clustering, as were a handful of repertoires with anomalous nucleotide sharing. TCRdb took over this immuneACCESS table, retaining in-frame rearrangements with V and J assigned. Such tables are incomplete; in checked studies, under half of the missing clones stem from an unresolved V gene, and the remainder is unexplained. Clone size and V and J calls were adopted from that table, with D and trimming inferred from the DNA. Counted in this sample were 200,000 to 250,000 clones; 85% to 90% of them appeared once. The ten largest clones represent 1% to 1.5% of the sample.

The cohort comprised hundreds of healthy bone marrow donors. All cohort members were sampled while nominally healthy, although unrecorded immune exposures were likely present. CMV serostatus was recorded as positive for almost 300 and negative for about 55% of the 666 cohort members, whereas no CMV serostatus was recorded for the donor in question. Each donor provided a peripheral blood sample, and peripheral blood mononuclear cells were used for TCR beta sequencing. The Qiagen DNeasy Blood Extraction Kit was used to extract genomic DNA from the blood cell samples. This clone turned up a few times. Its binding antigen is unknown. No per-base quality is available; no much larger clone lies one base away. Deletion took 4 bases off V and 2 bases off J, with a span of 13 bases between the germline ends. From its cysteine to its phenylalanine, the CDR3 spans 15 amino acids. Only the CDR3 DNA is retained, 45 bases long and in frame from the first base. Based on the germline V gene, the CDR1 and CDR2 sequences are MNHEY and SVGAGI.

Sequenced material: PBMCs. This sequence was found in a human donor in good health. Here the chain combines TRBV6-5 and TRBJ2-3, and perhaps TRBD1 as D gene, on 6 matching bases. The nucleotides read TGTGCCAGCAGTTCAGGACAGCCGTCCACAGATACGCAGTATTTT. The translation is CASSSGQPSTDTQYF.